Described below is a single T cell receptor beta chain sequence and its context. Its antigen is as yet unknown. This sample stems from a study of siplizumab effects on memory and regulatory T cells. The CDR3 contains 15 residues. Trimming pared 6 bases from V and 2 bases from J, leaving 13 bases between. Looked up from germline, CDR1 is MDHEN and CDR2 is SYDVKM. The repertoire was sequenced with immunoSEQ multiplex PCR; TCRdb's copy has only in-frame clones and lacks some. This sample has 85,000 to 120,000 clones, with 92% found just once. Study-level results: Alloreactive sequences traceable to unstimulated CD4+ memory cells declined significantly under siplizumab. Neither a naive nor a memory phenotype was assignable to roughly 75-97% of proliferating CD4+ or CD8+ clones. Controls showed an average of roughly 25% Treg-derived mappable alloreactive CD4+ clones, while siplizumab showed nearly 70%. The alloreactive clones that mapped to unstimulated subsets made up only a minor fraction.

The sequencing input was CD4+ T cells sorted from blood. This chain uses TRBV28 with TRBJ1-4; a possible D gene is TRBD1 (6 bases). The TCR was taken from a human donor in good health. The CDR3 nucleotides read TGTGCCAGCAGCCGGGGGGGGGCGACTAATGAAAAACTGTTTTTT. The encoded protein is CASSRGGATNEKLFF.